This TCR beta chain was retrieved from a study of cytomegalovirus exposure and HLA in healthy donors. TCRdb's table, derived via immunoSEQ multiplex PCR, lists solely in-frame clones and lacks some. The sample includes hundreds of thousands of clones, around 89% seen only once; the top ten take 0.92%. CDR3 size: 14 residues. Germline assignment: CDR1 SGHTA and CDR2 FQGTGA. Trimming took off 5 bases at V and 7 bases at J, with 12 bases between the two ends. Findings and caveats of the study: The tendency of first-cohort TCR clusters to co-occur in the roughly 120 validation repertoires was the finding of a later analysis.

Points on this clone: What it binds is not known.

Input material: PBMCs. The receptor's source is a woman aged 18-29 years in good health and CMV-seronegative. This chain links TRBV7-3 with TRBJ1-6, with D hard to call. The CDR3 DNA reads TGTGCCAGCAGCCCGGGAAGTCTCAATTCACCCCTCCACTTT. It encodes CASSPGSLNSPLHF.